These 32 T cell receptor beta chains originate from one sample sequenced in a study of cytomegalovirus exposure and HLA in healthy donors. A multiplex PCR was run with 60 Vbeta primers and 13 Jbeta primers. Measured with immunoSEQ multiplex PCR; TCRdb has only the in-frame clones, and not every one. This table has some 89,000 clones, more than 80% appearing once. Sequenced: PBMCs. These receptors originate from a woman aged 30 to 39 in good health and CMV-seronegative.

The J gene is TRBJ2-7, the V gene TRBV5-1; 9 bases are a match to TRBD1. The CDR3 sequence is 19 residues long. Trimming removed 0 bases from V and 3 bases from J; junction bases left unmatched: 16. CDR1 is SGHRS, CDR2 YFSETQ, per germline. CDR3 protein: CASSLGGQGTPLINYEQYF. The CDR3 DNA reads TGCGCCAGCAGCTTGGGGGGACAGGGCACGCCACTTATCAACTACGAGCAGTACTTC.

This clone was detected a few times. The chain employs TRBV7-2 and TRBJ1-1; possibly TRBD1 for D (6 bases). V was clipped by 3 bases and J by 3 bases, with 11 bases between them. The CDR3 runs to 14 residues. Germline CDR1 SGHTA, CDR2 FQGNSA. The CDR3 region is CASSFRGDDTEAFF. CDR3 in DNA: TGTGCCAGCAGCTTCAGGGGAGATGACACTGAAGCTTTCTTT.

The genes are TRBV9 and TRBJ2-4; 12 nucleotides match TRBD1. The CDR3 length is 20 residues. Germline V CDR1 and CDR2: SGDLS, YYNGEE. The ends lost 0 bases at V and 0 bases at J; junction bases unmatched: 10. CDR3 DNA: TGTGCCAGCAGCGTAGCTTCCGGGACAGGGGGCGACCTAGCCAAAAACATTCAGTACTTC. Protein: CASSVASGTGGDLAKNIQYF.

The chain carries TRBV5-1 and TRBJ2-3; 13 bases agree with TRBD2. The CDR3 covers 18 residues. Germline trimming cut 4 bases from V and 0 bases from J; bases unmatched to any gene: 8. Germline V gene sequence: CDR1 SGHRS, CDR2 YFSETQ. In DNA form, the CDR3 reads TGCGCCAGCAGCCGACTAGCGGGAGGAACGCCTAGCACAGATACGCAGTATTTT. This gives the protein CASSRLAGGTPSTDTQYF. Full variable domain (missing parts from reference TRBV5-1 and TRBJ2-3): KAGVTQTPRYLIKTRGQQVTLSCSPISGHRSVSWYQQTPGQGLQFLFEYFSETQRNKGNFPGRFSGRQFSNSRSEMNVSTLELGDSALYLCASSRLAGGTPSTDTQYFGPGTRLTVL.

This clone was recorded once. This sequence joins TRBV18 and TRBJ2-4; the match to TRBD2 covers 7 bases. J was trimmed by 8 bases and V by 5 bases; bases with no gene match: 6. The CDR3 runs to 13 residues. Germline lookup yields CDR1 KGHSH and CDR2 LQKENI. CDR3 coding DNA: TGTGCCAGCTCAACAAACCGGGGGGACATTCAGTACTTC. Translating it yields CASSTNRGDIQYF.

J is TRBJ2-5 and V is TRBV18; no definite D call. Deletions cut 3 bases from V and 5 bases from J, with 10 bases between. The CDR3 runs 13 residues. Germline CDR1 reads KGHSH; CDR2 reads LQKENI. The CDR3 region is CASSPPSSETQYF. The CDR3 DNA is TGTGCCAGCTCACCCCCGAGTTCGGAGACCCAGTACTTC.

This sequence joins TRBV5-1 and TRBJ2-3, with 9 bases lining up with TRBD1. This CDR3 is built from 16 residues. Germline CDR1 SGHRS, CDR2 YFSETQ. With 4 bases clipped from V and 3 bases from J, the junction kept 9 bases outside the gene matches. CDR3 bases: TGCGCCAGCAGCCTGAGACAGGGGGGCGGAACAGATACGCAGTATTTT. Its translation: CASSLRQGGGTDTQYF.

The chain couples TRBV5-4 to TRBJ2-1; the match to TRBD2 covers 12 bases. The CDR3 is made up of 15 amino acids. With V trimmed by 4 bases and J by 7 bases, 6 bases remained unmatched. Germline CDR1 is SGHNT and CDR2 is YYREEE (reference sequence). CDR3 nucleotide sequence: TGTGCCAGCAGCCCGACTAGCGGGAGCGAAAATGAGCAGTTCTTC. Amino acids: CASSPTSGSENEQFF.

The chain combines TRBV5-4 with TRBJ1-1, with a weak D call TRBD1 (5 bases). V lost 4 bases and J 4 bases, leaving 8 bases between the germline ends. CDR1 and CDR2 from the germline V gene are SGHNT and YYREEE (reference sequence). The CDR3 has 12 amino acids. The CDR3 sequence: CASSRGGTEAFF. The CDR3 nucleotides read TGTGCCAGCAGCCGGGGGGGCACTGAAGCTTTCTTT. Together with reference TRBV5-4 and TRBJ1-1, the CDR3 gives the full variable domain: ETGVTQSPTHLIKTRGQQVTLRCSSQSGHNTVSWYQQALGQGPQFIFQYYREEENGRGNFPPRFSGLQFPNYSSELNVNALELDDSALYLCASSRGGTEAFFGQGTRLTVV.

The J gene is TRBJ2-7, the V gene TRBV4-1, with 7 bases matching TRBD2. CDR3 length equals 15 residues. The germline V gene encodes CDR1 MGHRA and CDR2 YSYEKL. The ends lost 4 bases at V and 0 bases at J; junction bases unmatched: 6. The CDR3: CASSPSGVSSYEQYF. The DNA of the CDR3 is TGCGCCAGCAGCCCCAGCGGGGTGAGCTCCTACGAGCAGTACTTC.

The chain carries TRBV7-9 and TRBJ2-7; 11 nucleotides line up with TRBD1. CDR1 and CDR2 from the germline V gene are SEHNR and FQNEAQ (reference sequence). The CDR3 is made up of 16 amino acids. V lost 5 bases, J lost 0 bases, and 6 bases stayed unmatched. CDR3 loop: CASSGRDRGASYEQYF. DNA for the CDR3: TGTGCCAGCAGCGGCCGGGACAGGGGGGCCTCCTACGAGCAGTACTTC.

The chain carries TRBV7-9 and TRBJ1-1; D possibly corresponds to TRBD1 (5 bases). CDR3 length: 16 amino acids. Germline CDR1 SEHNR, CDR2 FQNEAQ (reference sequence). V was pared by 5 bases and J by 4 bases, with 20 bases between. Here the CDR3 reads CASSPKVGGRVTEAFF. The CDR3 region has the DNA TGTGCCAGCAGCCCCAAAGTCGGGGGTCGTGTCACTGAAGCTTTCTTT.

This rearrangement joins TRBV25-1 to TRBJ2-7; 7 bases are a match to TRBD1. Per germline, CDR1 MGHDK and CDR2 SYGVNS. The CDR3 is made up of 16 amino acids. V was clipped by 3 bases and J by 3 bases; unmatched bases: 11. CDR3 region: CASSDLSGRGYYEQYF. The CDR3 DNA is TGTGCCAGCAGTGACCTCAGCGGCAGGGGGTACTACGAGCAGTACTTC.

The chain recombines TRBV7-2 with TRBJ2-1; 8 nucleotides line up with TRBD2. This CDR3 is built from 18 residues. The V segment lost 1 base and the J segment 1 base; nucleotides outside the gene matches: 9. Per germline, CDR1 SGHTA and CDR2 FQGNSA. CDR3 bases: TGTGCCAGCAGCTTAGGAGTAGTGGGACTAGTATCCTACAATGAGCAGTTCTTC. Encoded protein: CASSLGVVGLVSYNEQFF.

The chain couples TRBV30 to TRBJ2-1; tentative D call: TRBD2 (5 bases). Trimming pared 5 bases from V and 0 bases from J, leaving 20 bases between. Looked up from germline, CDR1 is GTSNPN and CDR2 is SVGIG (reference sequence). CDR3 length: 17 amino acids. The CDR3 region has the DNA TGTGCCTGGGCAAGGCACCCCAGGAGGATCTCCTACAATGAGCAGTTCTTC. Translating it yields CAWARHPRRISYNEQFF.

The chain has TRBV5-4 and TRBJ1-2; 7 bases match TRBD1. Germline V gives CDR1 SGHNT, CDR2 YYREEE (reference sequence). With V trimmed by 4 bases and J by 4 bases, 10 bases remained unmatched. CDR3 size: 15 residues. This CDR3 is CASSAGQPLSYGYTF. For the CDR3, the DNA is TGTGCCAGCAGCGCGGGACAGCCACTCAGCTATGGCTACACCTTC.

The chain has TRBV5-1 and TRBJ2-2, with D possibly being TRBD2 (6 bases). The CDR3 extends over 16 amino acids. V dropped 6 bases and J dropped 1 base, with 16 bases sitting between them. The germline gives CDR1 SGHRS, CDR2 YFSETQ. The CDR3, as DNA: TGCGCCAGCACCCGACTGGGGGGTCGGAACACCGGGGAGCTGTTTTTT. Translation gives CASTRLGGRNTGELFF. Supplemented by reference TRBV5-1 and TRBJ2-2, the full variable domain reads KAGVTQTPRYLIKTRGQQVTLSCSPISGHRSVSWYQQTPGQGLQFLFEYFSETQRNKGNFPGRFSGRQFSNSRSEMNVSTLELGDSALYLCASTRLGGRNTGELFFGEGSRLTVL.

The CDR3 loop reads CASSSRLAGGQETQYF. The CDR3, as DNA: TGTGCCAGCAGCTCCCGACTAGCGGGAGGGCAAGAGACCCAGTACTTC. This chain joins TRBV7-2 and TRBJ2-5; 14 bases fit TRBD2. J gave up 2 bases and V 4 bases, and 3 bases lay outside the gene matches. The CDR3 loop spans 16 amino acids. Germline loops: CDR1 SGHTA, CDR2 FQGNSA. Full variable domain (outside the CDR3, taken from reference TRBV7-2 and TRBJ2-5): GAGVSQSPSNKVTEKGKDVELRCDPISGHTALYWYRQSLGQGLEFLIYFQGNSAPDKSGLPSDRFSAERTGGSVSTLTIQRTQQEDSAVYLCASSSRLAGGQETQYFGPGTRLLVL.

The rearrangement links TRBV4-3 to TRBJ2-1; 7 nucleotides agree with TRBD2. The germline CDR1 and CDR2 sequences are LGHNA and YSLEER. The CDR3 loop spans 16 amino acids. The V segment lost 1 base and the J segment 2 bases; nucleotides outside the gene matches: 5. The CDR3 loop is CASSQVRDYTYNEQFF. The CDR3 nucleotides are TGCGCCAGCAGCCAAGTACGGGACTATACCTACAATGAGCAGTTCTTC.

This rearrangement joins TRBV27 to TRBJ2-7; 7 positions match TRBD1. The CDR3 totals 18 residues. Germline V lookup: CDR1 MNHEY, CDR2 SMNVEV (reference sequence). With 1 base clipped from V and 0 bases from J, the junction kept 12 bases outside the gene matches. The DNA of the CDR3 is TGTGCCAGCAGTTTATTAGGAGACCGGGACAGCCGCTCCTACGAGCAGTACTTC. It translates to CASSLLGDRDSRSYEQYF.

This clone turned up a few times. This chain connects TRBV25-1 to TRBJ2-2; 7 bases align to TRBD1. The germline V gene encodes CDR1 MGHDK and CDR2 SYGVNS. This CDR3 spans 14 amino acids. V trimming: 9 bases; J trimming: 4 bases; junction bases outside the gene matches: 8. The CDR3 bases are TGTGCCAGTCAAGTCGACAGGGCCACCGGGGAGCTGTTTTTT. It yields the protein CASQVDRATGELFF.

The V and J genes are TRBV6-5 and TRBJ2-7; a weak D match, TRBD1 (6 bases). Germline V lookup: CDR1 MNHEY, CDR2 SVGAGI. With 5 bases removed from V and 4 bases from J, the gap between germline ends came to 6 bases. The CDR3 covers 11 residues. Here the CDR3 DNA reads TGTGCCAGCAGTGACAGGTACGAGCAGTACTTC. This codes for CASSDRYEQYF.

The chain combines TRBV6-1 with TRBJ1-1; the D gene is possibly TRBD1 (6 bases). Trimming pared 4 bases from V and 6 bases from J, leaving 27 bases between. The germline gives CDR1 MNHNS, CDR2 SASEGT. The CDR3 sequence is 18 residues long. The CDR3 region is CASSGVGSTGSYTSEAFF. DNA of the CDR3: TGTGCCAGCAGTGGAGTAGGGTCGACAGGTAGTTATACCTCTGAAGCTTTCTTT.

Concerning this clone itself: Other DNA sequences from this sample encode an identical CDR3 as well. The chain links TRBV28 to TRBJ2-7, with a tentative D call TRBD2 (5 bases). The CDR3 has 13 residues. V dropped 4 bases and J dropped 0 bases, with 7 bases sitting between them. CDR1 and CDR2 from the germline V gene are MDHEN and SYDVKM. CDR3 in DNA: TGTGCCAGCAGTTCTGGGAGCTCCTACGAGCAGTACTTC. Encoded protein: CASSSGSSYEQYF.

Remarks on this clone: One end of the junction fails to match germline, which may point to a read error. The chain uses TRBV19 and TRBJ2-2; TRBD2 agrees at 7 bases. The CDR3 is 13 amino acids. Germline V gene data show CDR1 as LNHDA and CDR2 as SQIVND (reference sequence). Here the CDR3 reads CASSIAGPGELFF. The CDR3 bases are TGTGCCAGTAGCATAGCGGGTCCCGGGGAGCTGTTTTTT.

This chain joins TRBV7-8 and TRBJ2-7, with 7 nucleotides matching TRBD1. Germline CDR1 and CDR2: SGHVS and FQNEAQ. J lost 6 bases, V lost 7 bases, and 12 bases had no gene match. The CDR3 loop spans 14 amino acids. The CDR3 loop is CASTLGTASGEQYF. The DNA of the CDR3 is TGTGCCAGCACCTTGGGGACAGCATCCGGCGAGCAGTACTTC.

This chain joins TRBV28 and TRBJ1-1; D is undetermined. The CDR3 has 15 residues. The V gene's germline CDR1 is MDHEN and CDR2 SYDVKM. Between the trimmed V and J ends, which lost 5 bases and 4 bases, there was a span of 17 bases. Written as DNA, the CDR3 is TGTGCCAGCAGTCGGGATCCGGGGAGAGGCACTGAAGCTTTCTTT. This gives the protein CASSRDPGRGTEAFF.

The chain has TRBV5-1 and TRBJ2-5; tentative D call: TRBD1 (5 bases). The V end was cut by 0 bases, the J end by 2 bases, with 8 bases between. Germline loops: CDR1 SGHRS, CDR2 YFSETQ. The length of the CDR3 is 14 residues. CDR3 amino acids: CASSLGGIQETQYF. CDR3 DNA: TGCGCCAGCAGCTTGGGGGGCATACAAGAGACCCAGTACTTC.

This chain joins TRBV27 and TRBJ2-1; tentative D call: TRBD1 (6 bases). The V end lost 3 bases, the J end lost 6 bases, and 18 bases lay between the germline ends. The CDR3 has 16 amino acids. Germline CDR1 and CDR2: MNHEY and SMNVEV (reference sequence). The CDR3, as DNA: TGTGCCAGCAGTTTTTTTAGGGGGAACAGGGTCAATGAGCAGTTCTTC. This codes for CASSFFRGNRVNEQFF.

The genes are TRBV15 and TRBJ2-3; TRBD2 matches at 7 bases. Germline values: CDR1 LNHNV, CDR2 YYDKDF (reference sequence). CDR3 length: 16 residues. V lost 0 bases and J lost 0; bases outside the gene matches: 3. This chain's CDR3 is CATSRDGLGSTDTQYF. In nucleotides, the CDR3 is TGTGCCACCAGCAGAGATGGACTAGGTAGCACAGATACGCAGTATTTT.

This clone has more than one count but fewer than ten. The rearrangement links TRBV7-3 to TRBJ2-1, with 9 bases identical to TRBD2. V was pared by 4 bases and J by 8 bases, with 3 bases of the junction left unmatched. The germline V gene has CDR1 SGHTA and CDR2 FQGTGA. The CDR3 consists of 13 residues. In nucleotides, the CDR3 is TGTGCCAGCAGCTCTAGCGGGAAGCATGAGCAGTTCTTC. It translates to CASSSSGKHEQFF.

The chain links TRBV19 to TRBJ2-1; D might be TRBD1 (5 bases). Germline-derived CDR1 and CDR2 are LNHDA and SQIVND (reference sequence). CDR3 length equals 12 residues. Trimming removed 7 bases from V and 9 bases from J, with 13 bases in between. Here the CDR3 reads CASKGAMGEQFF. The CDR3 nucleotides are TGTGCCAGTAAAGGGGCCATGGGTGAGCAGTTCTTC.